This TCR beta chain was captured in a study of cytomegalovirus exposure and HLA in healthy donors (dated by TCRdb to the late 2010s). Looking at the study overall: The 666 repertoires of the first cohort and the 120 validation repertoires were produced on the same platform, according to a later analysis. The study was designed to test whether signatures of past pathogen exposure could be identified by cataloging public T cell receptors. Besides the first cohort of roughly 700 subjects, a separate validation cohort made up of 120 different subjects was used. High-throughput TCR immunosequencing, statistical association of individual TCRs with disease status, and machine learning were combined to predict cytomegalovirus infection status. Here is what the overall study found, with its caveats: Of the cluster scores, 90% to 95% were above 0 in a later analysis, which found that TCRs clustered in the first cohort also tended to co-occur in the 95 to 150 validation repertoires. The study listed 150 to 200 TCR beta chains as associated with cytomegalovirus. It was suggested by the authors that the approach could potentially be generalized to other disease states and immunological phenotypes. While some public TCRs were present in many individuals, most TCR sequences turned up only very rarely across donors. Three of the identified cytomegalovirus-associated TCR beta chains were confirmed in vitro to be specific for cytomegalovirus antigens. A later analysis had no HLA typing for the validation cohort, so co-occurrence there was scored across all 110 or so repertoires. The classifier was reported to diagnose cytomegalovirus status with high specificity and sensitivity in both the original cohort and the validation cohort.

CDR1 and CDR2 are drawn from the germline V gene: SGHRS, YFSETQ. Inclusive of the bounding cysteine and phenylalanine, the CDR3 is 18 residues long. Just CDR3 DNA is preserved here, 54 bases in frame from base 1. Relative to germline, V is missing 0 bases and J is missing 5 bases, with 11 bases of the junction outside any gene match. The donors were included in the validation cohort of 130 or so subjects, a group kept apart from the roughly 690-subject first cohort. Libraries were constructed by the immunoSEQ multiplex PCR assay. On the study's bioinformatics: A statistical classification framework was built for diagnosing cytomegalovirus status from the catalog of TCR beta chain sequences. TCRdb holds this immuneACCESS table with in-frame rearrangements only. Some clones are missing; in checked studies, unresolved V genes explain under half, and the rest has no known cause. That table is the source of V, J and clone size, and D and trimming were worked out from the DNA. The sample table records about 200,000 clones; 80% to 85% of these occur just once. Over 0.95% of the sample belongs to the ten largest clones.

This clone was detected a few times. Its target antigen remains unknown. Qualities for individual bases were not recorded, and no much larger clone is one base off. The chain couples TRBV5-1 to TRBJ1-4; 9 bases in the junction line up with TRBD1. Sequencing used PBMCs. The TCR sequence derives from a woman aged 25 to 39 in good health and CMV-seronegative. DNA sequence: TGCGCCAGCAGCTTGGCTGGTAGGGCGGGACAGGGCAATGAAAAACTGTTTTTT. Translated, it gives CASSLAGRAGQGNEKLFF.